This T cell receptor (beta chain) derives from a study of Graves' ophthalmopathy and Graves' hyperthyroidism. Comments on this clonotype: The antigen remains unidentified.

The V end lost 3 bases, the J end lost 7 bases, and 13 bases lay between the germline ends. The CDR3 covers 14 residues. Germline V CDR1 and CDR2: SNHLY, FYNNEI. CDR3 regions of TCR beta were amplified from RNA transcripts. Second-round multiplex PCR came after first-round RT-PCR with HTBI primers. TCRdb analysed the multiplex PCR reads with MiXCR anew, one entry per CDR3 protein. The data contain about 170,000 distinct CDR3 sequences, roughly two fifths of them singletons. Overall study findings and caveats: Ophthalmopathy and stable hyperthyroidism were discriminated by a 13-signature model, with 87.88% sensitivity and about 82% specificity.

The chain employs TRBV2 and TRBJ1-5; D gene unclear. This clonotype was obtained from a middle-aged woman with Graves' ophthalmopathy. Specimen: peripheral blood. For the CDR3, the DNA is TGTGCCAGCAGTGAGGAGGGTGTACGGCAGCCCCAGCATTTT. It codes for CASSEEGVRQPQHF.